This TCR beta chain was recovered during a study of beta chain features in type 1 diabetes. Study as a whole: Cells sorted and examined across all samples totaled approximately 110 million.

This clone is a singleton in its sample. The V end lost 7 bases, the J end lost 0 bases, and 13 bases lay between the germline ends. Germline assignment: CDR1 MNHEY and CDR2 SVGAGI. There are 15 residues in the CDR3. What was sequenced were expressed TCRB transcripts, since all of the isolated RNA had been reverse transcribed. Assay used: immunoSEQ multiplex PCR; TCRdb lists only in-frame clones, some missing. This sample has 140,000 or so clones, with 7% to 10% found just once. Each of the CD4+ naive, central memory, regulatory and stem cell-like memory populations was sorted via CD45RO/CCR7/CD25/CD127/CD95/CD27. Sorted populations all exceeded 98% purity.

This rearrangement joins TRBV6-5 to TRBJ2-1, with D unclear. The TCR was taken from a man aged 18 to 29 in good health. The sequencing input was central memory CD4+ T cells from blood. DNA for the CDR3: TGTGCCAGCATTAACACCAATCCCTCCTACAATGAGCAGTTCTTC. Its protein is CASINTNPSYNEQFF.